This T cell receptor (beta chain) was captured by sequencing in a study of T cells in localized non-small cell lung cancer. Study-wide points: Adjacent lung held a median around 56 of the top 100 tumor clones.

The assay was immunoSEQ multiplex PCR, and TCRdb's table has in-frame clones only and misses some. The table includes 50,000 to 70,000 clones, approximately 90% detected once. For this clone: Its antigen is as yet unknown.

There are 14 residues in the CDR3. Trimming at V came to 3 bases and at J to 3 bases, leaving 1 base not matched to a gene. Per the germline V gene, CDR1 is MDHEN and CDR2 is SYDVKM. V usage is TRBV28 and J usage is TRBJ2-2; 7 nucleotides align to TRBD1. This TCR derives from a man aged 40 to 70 with stage I lung adenocarcinoma. This specimen was peripheral blood, taken before any cancer treatment. The CDR3 here is CASSFTGDTGELFF. CDR3 DNA: TGTGCCAGCAGTTTCACAGGGGACACCGGGGAGCTGTTTTTT.